The T cell receptor beta chain under discussion was sequenced for a study of response to subunit inactivated influenza vaccine. Each CDR3 protein is one row after TCRdb ran MiXCR on the RT-PCR reads. The table shows 650,000 or so distinct CDR3 sequences, with about 15% occurring only once. The TCR was taken from a man aged 50-59 years who received an inactivated influenza vaccine. The sequencing here drew on PBMCs from blood, taken roughly 2 weeks before vaccination.

The CDR3 DNA is TGTGCCAGCAGCCACAGGGACAGACTCCGAATAGTCCCTGAGCAGTTCTTC. Translation: CASSHRDRLRIVPEQFF. V gene TRBV7-9 combines with J gene TRBJ2-1; 7 bases align to TRBD1. CDR1 SEHNR and CDR2 FQNEAQ come from the germline V gene (reference sequence). With 5 bases clipped from V and 9 bases from J, the junction kept 19 bases outside the gene matches. The length of the CDR3 is 17 residues.